Following are 26 T cell receptor beta chains from one sample sequenced in a study of beta chain features in type 1 diabetes (dated by TCRdb to 2016 to 2018). Library creation used the immunoSEQ multiplex PCR assay. The High Capacity cDNA Reverse Transcription Kit was used to reverse transcribe all of the isolated RNA, meaning that expressed TCRB transcripts were what got sequenced. Not all clones reach the TCRdb copy of this immuneACCESS table, which keeps in-frame sequences only. Checked studies attribute under half of the gap to unresolved V genes and leave the rest unexplained. A total of roughly 310,000 clones appear in this sample, about 11% of them only once. Of the sample, under 0.02% falls within the top ten clones. Sequenced sample: naive CD4+ T cells from blood. The cell subset or site label, read with the paper, signifies: true naive CD4+ T cells. The receptors originated from a young woman in good health.

The rearrangement uses TRBV2 and TRBJ2-7; 7 bases are a match to TRBD1. Germline CDR1 reads SNHLY; CDR2 reads FYNNEI. This CDR3 has 13 amino acids. V trimming: 5 bases; J trimming: 4 bases; junction bases outside the gene matches: 5. The CDR3 loop reads CASSSDRNYEQYF. CDR3 DNA sequence: TGTGCCAGCAGTTCGGACAGGAATTACGAGCAGTACTTC.

This clone has just a few counts. The CDR3 DNA reads TGTGCCAGCAGCTTAGGGGACAGGGGAGGACAGCCCCAGCATTTT. Amino acid sequence: CASSLGDRGGQPQHF. V usage is TRBV7-9 and J usage is TRBJ1-5; 10 nucleotides agree with TRBD1. The CDR3 runs to 15 residues. Germline assignment: CDR1 SEHNR and CDR2 FQNEAQ (reference sequence). Unmatched junction bases numbered 4, after V lost 1 base and J lost 7 bases.

This clone was found a few times. The chain couples TRBV7-9 to TRBJ2-3, with 13 bases matching TRBD2. The junction had 5 bases not matched to a gene; V was cut back by 1 base and J by 7 bases. The germline gives CDR1 SEHNR, CDR2 FQNEAQ (reference sequence). This CDR3 region has 16 residues. The CDR3, as DNA: TGTGCCAGCAGCTTAGGACTAGCGGGAGGTCAAAATACGCAGTATTTT. Translating it yields CASSLGLAGGQNTQYF.

This chain links TRBV6-5 with TRBJ2-1, with 9 bases aligning to TRBD2. Per the germline V gene, CDR1 is MNHEY and CDR2 is SVGAGI. This CDR3 spans 16 amino acids. V shed 4 bases and J 5 bases; nucleotides not matched to a gene: 9. Written as DNA, the CDR3 is TGTGCCAGCAGTTTTCGGAGCGGGAGGTTGAACAATGAGCAGTTCTTC. It is translated as CASSFRSGRLNNEQFF.

In its sample, this clone was seen a few times. V and J are TRBV7-8 and TRBJ2-1; TRBD1 agrees at 8 bases. The CDR3 consists of 15 residues. V trimming: 5 bases; J trimming: 5 bases; junction bases outside the gene matches: 8. Per germline, CDR1 SGHVS and CDR2 FQNEAQ. The DNA for the CDR3 is TGTGCCAGCAGCACAGGGACAGGACCCAACAATGAGCAGTTCTTC. Translated, it gives CASSTGTGPNNEQFF. The full variable domain, its missing parts supplied by reference TRBV7-8 and TRBJ2-1, is GAGVSQSPRYKVAKRGQDVALRCDPISGHVSLFWYQQALGQGPEFLTYFQNEAQLDKSGLPSDRFFAERPEGSVSTLKIQRTQQEDSAVYLCASSTGTGPNNEQFFGPGTRLTVL.

Turning to this clone: Other DNA sequences in the same sample also yield this CDR3. This sequence joins TRBV5-1 and TRBJ2-1, with 11 positions matching TRBD2. CDR3 length equals 16 residues. Looked up from germline, CDR1 is SGHRS and CDR2 is YFSETQ. With V trimmed by 4 bases and J by 1 base, 4 bases remained unmatched. CDR3 residues: CASSPLAGGSYNEQFF. The DNA of the CDR3 is TGCGCCAGCAGCCCCTTAGCGGGAGGGTCCTACAATGAGCAGTTCTTC.

This clone was counted between two and nine times. The chain uses TRBV27 and TRBJ2-7; a possible D gene is TRBD1 (5 bases). Germline assignment: CDR1 MNHEY and CDR2 SMNVEV (reference sequence). The CDR3 extends over 12 amino acids. V lost 5 bases and J 5 bases, leaving 10 bases between the germline ends. For the CDR3, the DNA is TGTGCCAGCAGTCCCAGGGCGGACGAGCAGTACTTC. It codes for CASSPRADEQYF.

J is TRBJ2-1 and V is TRBV30, with TRBD2 matching 8 bases. The V and J ends lost 4 bases and 7 bases, in that order; junction bases with no gene match: 18. CDR1 and CDR2 from the germline V gene are GTSNPN and SVGIG (reference sequence). The CDR3 has 17 residues. This CDR3 is CAWKDLAPGTRANEQFF. The CDR3 bases are TGTGCCTGGAAGGATCTCGCCCCCGGGACTAGGGCAAATGAGCAGTTCTTC.

This clone has a handful of counts. The chain has TRBV28 and TRBJ2-5, with TRBD2 identical over 7 bases. Matching the DNA end better, TRBJ2-7 makes the J call doubtful. This CDR3 has 13 residues. Germline V gene data show CDR1 as MDHEN and CDR2 as SYDVKM. The CDR3 protein is CASRETSTGEQYF. CDR3 DNA sequence: TGTGCCAGCAGGGAGACTAGCACGGGCGAGCAGTACTTC.

This chain joins TRBV28 and TRBJ2-5; 7 bases are shared with TRBD1. Germline V lookup: CDR1 MDHEN, CDR2 SYDVKM. V was clipped by 7 bases and J by 1 base; unmatched bases: 9. The CDR3 extends over 15 amino acids. The CDR3 loop reads CASNPTGVIQETQYF. Written as DNA, the CDR3 is TGTGCCAGCAACCCAACAGGGGTCATCCAAGAGACCCAGTACTTC.

V usage is TRBV7-9 and J usage is TRBJ2-7; D possibly corresponds to TRBD1 (5 bases). V was cut by 0 bases and J by 0 bases, with 9 bases left in between. The CDR3 is 15 amino acids. Germline V CDR1 and CDR2: SEHNR, FQNEAQ (reference sequence). CDR3 residues: CASSLAGAFSYEQYF. The CDR3 nucleotides read TGTGCCAGCAGCTTAGCTGGGGCGTTCTCCTACGAGCAGTACTTC.

This clone was observed a handful of times. This chain joins TRBV19 and TRBJ2-1; TRBD2 matches at 13 bases. Germline trimming cut 10 bases from V and 8 bases from J; bases unmatched to any gene: 11. The CDR3 contains 15 residues. The germline CDR1 and CDR2 sequences are LNHDA and SQIVND (reference sequence). As DNA, the CDR3 is TGTGCCACCACCTCCGGGACTAGCGGGATTGATGAGCAGTTCTTC. Residues: CATTSGTSGIDEQFF. Filled out from reference TRBV19 and TRBJ2-1, the complete variable domain reads DGGITQSPKYLFRKEGQNVTLSCEQNLNHDAMYWYRQDPGQGLRLIYYSQIVNDFQKGDIAEGYSVSREKKESFPLTVTSAQKNPTAFYLCATTSGTSGIDEQFFGPGTRLTVL.

In this sample, this clone turned up a few times. This rearrangement joins TRBV9 to TRBJ2-5; 7 nucleotides align to TRBD1. This CDR3 has 17 residues. Losses at the gene ends were 4 bases for V and 2 bases for J; bases not matched to a gene: 14. Looked up from germline, CDR1 is SGDLS and CDR2 is YYNGEE. The CDR3 spells CASSRFGTDRRQETQYF. CDR3 sequence (DNA): TGTGCCAGCAGCAGATTCGGCACGGACAGGCGACAAGAGACCCAGTACTTC.

The genes are TRBV27 and TRBJ2-1, with 12 bases that match TRBD2. The V segment lost 4 bases and the J segment 9 bases; nucleotides outside the gene matches: 7. There are 15 residues in the CDR3. Germline V gene lookup returns CDR1 MNHEY and CDR2 SMNVEV (reference sequence). The CDR3 sequence: CASSWGEGLAGEQFF. The CDR3 DNA reads as TGTGCCAGCAGTTGGGGTGAGGGACTAGCGGGTGAGCAGTTCTTC.

This clone was detected only a few times. The chain has TRBV19 and TRBJ2-7, with 7 positions matching TRBD2. CDR1 LNHDA and CDR2 SQIVND come from the germline V gene (reference sequence). The length of the CDR3 is 13 residues. Trimming removed 3 bases from V and 6 bases from J; junction bases left unmatched: 5. The CDR3: CASSIERGVEQYF. CDR3 nucleotide sequence: TGTGCCAGTAGTATTGAGCGGGGCGTCGAGCAGTACTTC.

The chain has TRBV6-5 and TRBJ2-7; tentatively, D is TRBD2 (6 bases). Germline lookup yields CDR1 MNHEY and CDR2 SVGAGI. This CDR3 is built from 14 residues. V dropped 6 bases and J dropped 0 bases, with 12 bases sitting between them. The CDR3 nucleotides are TGTGCCAGCAGCCCCGGAGGGAGCTCCTACGAGCAGTACTTC. Translation: CASSPGGSSYEQYF.

The rearrangement links TRBV11-2 to TRBJ2-1; the D is unclear. Germline lookup yields CDR1 SGHAT and CDR2 FQNNGV. V was cut by 1 base and J by 10 bases, with 11 bases left in between. The CDR3 extends over 13 amino acids. The CDR3 sequence is CASSLVAEEEQFF. The CDR3 DNA is TGTGCCAGCAGCTTAGTGGCGGAAGAAGAGCAGTTCTTC.

The CDR3 region is CASSPDNQETQYF. In nucleotides, the CDR3 is TGTGCCAGCTCGCCGGACAACCAAGAGACCCAGTACTTC. The chain couples TRBV18 to TRBJ2-5; tentative D call: TRBD1 (5 bases). The V and J ends lost 6 bases and 0 bases respectively, with 8 bases between them. The CDR3 runs 13 residues. CDR1 KGHSH and CDR2 LQKENI come from the germline V gene.

In this sample, this clone turned up a few times. The DNA for the CDR3 is TGTGCCAGCAGCGTAAGCGCAGATACGCAGTATTTT. Translation: CASSVSADTQYF. The chain joins TRBV9 to TRBJ2-3; D is ambiguous. Germline values: CDR1 SGDLS, CDR2 YYNGEE. Trimming pared 1 base from V and 4 bases from J, leaving 4 bases between. This CDR3 comprises 12 residues.

There are a few counts of this clone. The chain couples TRBV7-3 to TRBJ2-1, with 7 bases identical to TRBD2. Germline lookup yields CDR1 SGHTA and CDR2 FQGTGA. This CDR3 comprises 14 residues. J lost 9 bases, V lost 8 bases, and 13 bases had no gene match. CDR3 DNA sequence: TGTGCCAGCTCGAAGGGAGGGGCCTGGGGTGAGCAGTTCTTC. It codes for CASSKGGAWGEQFF.

The sample holds a few counts of this clone. This rearrangement joins TRBV7-9 to TRBJ2-2, with 10 bases matching TRBD1. The ends lost 1 base at V and 4 bases at J; junction bases unmatched: 9. The CDR3 totals 18 residues. The germline CDR1 and CDR2 sequences are SEHNR and FQNEAQ (reference sequence). CDR3 protein: CASSLGQGALPGTGELFF. The CDR3, as DNA: TGTGCCAGCAGCTTAGGACAGGGGGCATTACCTGGCACCGGGGAGCTGTTTTTT.

V gene TRBV4-2 combines with J gene TRBJ2-7; 10 bases are shared with TRBD2. V dropped 0 bases and J dropped 5; count of bases not matched to a gene: 10. CDR1 is LGHNA, CDR2 YNFKEQ, per germline. The CDR3 covers 17 residues. The CDR3, as DNA: TGTGCCAGCAGCCAAGATCGCTCTAGCGGGAGTTTGAACGAGCAGTACTTC. Its translation: CASSQDRSSGSLNEQYF.

The rearrangement links TRBV7-9 to TRBJ2-7; weak D call: TRBD2 (7 bases). CDR3 length equals 14 residues. Germline V gene lookup returns CDR1 SEHNR and CDR2 FQNEAQ (reference sequence). V was shortened by 2 bases and J by 4 bases, with 12 bases between the two germline ends. The CDR3: CASSLQGGGYEQYF. The CDR3 DNA reads TGTGCCAGCAGCTTACAAGGGGGAGGGTACGAGCAGTACTTC.

The V call is TRBV5-1, the J call TRBJ2-3, with TRBD2 as a possible D gene (6 bases). The CDR3 length is 14 residues. V was cut by 9 bases and J by 3 bases, with 17 bases left in between. CDR1 is SGHRS, CDR2 YFSETQ, per germline. CDR3 bases: TGCGCCACCGCTTCGGAGGGCCGGACAGATACGCAGTATTTT. Its protein product is CATASEGRTDTQYF.

The chain combines TRBV5-1 with TRBJ2-5; unclear D gene. Germline assignment: CDR1 SGHRS and CDR2 YFSETQ. Deletions cut 4 bases from V and 2 bases from J, with 12 bases between. The CDR3 totals 14 residues. The CDR3 loop is CASSEDKVQETQYF. CDR3 sequence (DNA): TGCGCCAGCAGCGAAGACAAGGTACAAGAGACCCAGTACTTC. Based on the CDR3 plus reference TRBV5-1 and TRBJ2-5, the full variable domain is KAGVTQTPRYLIKTRGQQVTLSCSPISGHRSVSWYQQTPGQGLQFLFEYFSETQRNKGNFPGRFSGRQFSNSRSEMNVSTLELGDSALYLCASSEDKVQETQYFGPGTRLLVL.

This chain links TRBV19 with TRBJ2-7, with 12 positions matching TRBD2. The CDR3 runs 14 residues. Trimming at V came to 6 bases and at J to 2 bases, leaving 2 bases not matched to a gene. Looked up from germline, CDR1 is LNHDA and CDR2 is SQIVND (reference sequence). The CDR3 DNA follows: TGTGCCAGTAGAAGACTAGCGGGAGCCTACGAGCAGTACTTC. It translates to CASRRLAGAYEQYF.